This T cell receptor (beta chain) was recorded in a study of shared T cell receptors in the human thymus. The data were produced by immunoSEQ multiplex PCR, yet TCRdb's version contains in-frame clones alone and is incomplete. The top ten hold under 0.012% of the sample, which has 700,000 or so clones, approximately 83% seen once. The CDR3 extends over 19 amino acids. V shed 2 bases, J shed 6 bases, and the junction held 22 bases outside the gene matches. From germline, CDR1 is SQVTM and CDR2 ANQGSEA. The sample was also reused in another study, on human thymus T cells. As that report states: Donors were healthy Finnish babies undergoing corrective operations for congenital heart defects. Resections from corrective heart surgery supplied the thymus tissue. Use of V and J genes seemed skewed within the thymic and blood repertoires. Unrelated individuals were reported by related research to share highly overlapping thymic repertoires.

This TCR came from a girl under two years old with a congenital heart defect. The chain recombines TRBV29-1 with TRBJ1-2; 9 nucleotides match TRBD1. Sequencing was done on a sample of thymocytes. The CDR3 protein is CSVELQGARSRRIENGYTF. The CDR3 DNA is TGCAGCGTTGAATTACAGGGGGCTAGGTCTCGACGGATTGAGAATGGCTACACCTTC.